This TCR beta chain was retrieved from a study of response to subunit inactivated influenza vaccine. This CDR3 spans 16 amino acids. Trimming cost V 6 bases and J 7 bases; bases outside gene matches: 14. From germline, CDR1 is SEHNR and CDR2 FQNEAQ (reference sequence). Using its own MiXCR run on the RT-PCR reads, TCRdb lists one record per CDR3 protein. Here the sample spans about 500,000 distinct CDR3 sequences, roughly 7.9% being singletons. This clonotype was detected only a few times. The material was PBMCs from blood, obtained around 25 months after vaccination. The source of this sequence is a man aged 45 to 75 who received an inactivated influenza vaccine. The V call is TRBV7-9, the J call TRBJ2-7, with TRBD2 identical over 11 bases. CDR3 loop: CASSFALLAGGSEQYF. The CDR3, as DNA: TGTGCCAGCAGTTTCGCCCTATTAGCGGGAGGGTCAGAGCAGTACTTC.